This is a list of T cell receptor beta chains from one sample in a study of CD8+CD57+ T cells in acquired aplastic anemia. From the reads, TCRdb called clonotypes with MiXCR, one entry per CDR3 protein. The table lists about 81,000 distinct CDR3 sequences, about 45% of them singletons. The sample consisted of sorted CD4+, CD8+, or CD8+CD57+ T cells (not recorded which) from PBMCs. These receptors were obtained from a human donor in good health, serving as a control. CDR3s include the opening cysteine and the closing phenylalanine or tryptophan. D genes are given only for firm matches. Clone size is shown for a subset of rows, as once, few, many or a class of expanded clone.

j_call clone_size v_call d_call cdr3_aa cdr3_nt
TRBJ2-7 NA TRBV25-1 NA CASSLNARTEYEQYF TGTGCCAGCAGTTTAAACGCTAGGACCGAATACGAGCAGTACTTC
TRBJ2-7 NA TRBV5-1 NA CASSSSRYEQYF TGCGCCAGCAGCTCCTCCCGCTACGAGCAGTACTTC
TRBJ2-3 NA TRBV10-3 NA CAVGTLTDTQYF TGTGCCGTCGGGACGCTCACAGATACGCAGTATTTT
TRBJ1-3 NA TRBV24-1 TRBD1 CATSDTGTGGPGNTIYF TGTGCCACCAGTGATACCGGGACAGGGGGTCCTGGAAACACCATATATTTT
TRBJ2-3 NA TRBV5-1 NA CASSPADGATDTQYF TGCGCCAGCAGCCCGGCGGACGGGGCCACAGATACGCAGTATTTT
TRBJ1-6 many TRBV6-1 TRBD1 CANPHADRDPPLHF TGTGCCAACCCGCATGCGGACAGGGATCCACCCCTCCACTTT
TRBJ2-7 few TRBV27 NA CASGDVGYEQYF TGTGCCAGCGGAGACGTGGGTTACGAGCAGTACTTC
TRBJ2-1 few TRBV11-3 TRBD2 CASSPSSREMNEQFF TGTGCCAGCAGCCCAAGCTCGCGGGAGATGAATGAGCAGTTCTTC
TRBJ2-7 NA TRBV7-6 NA CASSLAPAVAGYEQYF TGTGCCAGCAGCTTAGCGCCGGCAGTAGCAGGATACGAGCAGTACTTC
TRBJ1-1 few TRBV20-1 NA CSASSGINTEAFF TGCAGTGCTAGTTCAGGAATTAACACTGAAGCTTTCTTT
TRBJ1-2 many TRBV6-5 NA CASSYSEQHYGYTF TGTGCCAGCAGTTACTCAGAACAACACTATGGCTACACCTTC
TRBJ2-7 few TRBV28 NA CASSLYQRQEPGPYEQYF TGTGCCAGCAGTCTATATCAGCGACAGGAACCTGGACCTTACGAGCAGTACTTC
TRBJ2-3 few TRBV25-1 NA CASSPAPPLTDTQYF TGTGCCAGCTCACCTGCTCCTCCTCTTACAGATACGCAGTATTTT
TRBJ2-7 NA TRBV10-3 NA CAISLLGAEQYF TGTGCCATCAGTCTACTAGGGGCTGAGCAGTACTTC
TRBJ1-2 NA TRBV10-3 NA CAISEGQRIYGYTF TGTGCCATCAGTGAGGGACAGAGGATTTATGGCTACACCTTC
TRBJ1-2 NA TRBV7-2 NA CASSLAVRLYGYTF TGTGCCAGCAGCTTAGCGGTACGGCTTTATGGCTACACCTTC
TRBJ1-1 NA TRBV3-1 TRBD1 CASSGQGDEAFF TGTGCCAGCAGCGGACAGGGTGATGAAGCTTTCTTT
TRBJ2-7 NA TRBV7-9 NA CASSLGQFYEQYF TGTGCCAGCAGCTTAGGACAGTTCTACGAGCAGTACTTC
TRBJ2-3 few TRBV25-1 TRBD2 CASKGLAGTDTQYF TGTGCCAGCAAAGGACTAGCGGGCACAGATACGCAGTATTTT
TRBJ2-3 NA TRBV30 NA CAWSASRIADTQYF TGTGCCTGGAGTGCCTCTAGAATCGCAGATACGCAGTATTTT
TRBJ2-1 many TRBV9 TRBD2 CASSVAGTSGSNEQFF TGTGCCAGCAGCGTAGCCGGTACTAGCGGGAGCAATGAGCAGTTCTTC
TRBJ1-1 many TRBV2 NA CASSAKAERSTEAFF TGTGCCAGCAGTGCGAAGGCTGAGAGAAGTACTGAAGCTTTCTTT
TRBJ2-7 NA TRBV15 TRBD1 CATSRDRGTGLFEQYF TGTGCCACCAGCAGAGATCGAGGGACAGGGCTGTTCGAGCAGTACTTC
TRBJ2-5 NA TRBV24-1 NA CATSDPAGAQETQYF TGTGCCACCAGTGACCCTGCGGGGGCGCAAGAGACCCAGTACTTC
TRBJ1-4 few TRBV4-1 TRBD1 CASSQDGTGKTNEKLFF TGCGCCAGCAGCCAAGATGGGACAGGGAAGACTAATGAAAAACTGTTTTTT
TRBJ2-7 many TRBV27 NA CASGRQSYEQYF TGTGCCAGCGGTCGGCAGTCCTACGAGCAGTACTTC
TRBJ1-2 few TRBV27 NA CASGSGPYGYTF TGTGCCAGCGGCTCGGGCCCCTATGGCTACACCTTC
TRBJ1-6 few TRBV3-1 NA CASSQDPRDRSYNSPLHF TGTGCCAGCAGCCAAGACCCGAGGGACCGCTCCTATAATTCACCCCTCCACTTT
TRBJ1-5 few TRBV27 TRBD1 CASSPLGQGGNQPQHF TGTGCCAGCAGTCCGTTGGGACAGGGGGGCAATCAGCCCCAGCATTTT
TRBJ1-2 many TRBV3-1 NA CASSPKNVAPRYGYTF TGTGCCAGCAGCCCGAAGAACGTTGCACCCCGATATGGCTACACCTTC
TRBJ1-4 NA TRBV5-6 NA CASSLWAGATNEKLFF TGTGCCAGCAGCTTGTGGGCCGGTGCAACTAATGAAAAACTGTTTTTT